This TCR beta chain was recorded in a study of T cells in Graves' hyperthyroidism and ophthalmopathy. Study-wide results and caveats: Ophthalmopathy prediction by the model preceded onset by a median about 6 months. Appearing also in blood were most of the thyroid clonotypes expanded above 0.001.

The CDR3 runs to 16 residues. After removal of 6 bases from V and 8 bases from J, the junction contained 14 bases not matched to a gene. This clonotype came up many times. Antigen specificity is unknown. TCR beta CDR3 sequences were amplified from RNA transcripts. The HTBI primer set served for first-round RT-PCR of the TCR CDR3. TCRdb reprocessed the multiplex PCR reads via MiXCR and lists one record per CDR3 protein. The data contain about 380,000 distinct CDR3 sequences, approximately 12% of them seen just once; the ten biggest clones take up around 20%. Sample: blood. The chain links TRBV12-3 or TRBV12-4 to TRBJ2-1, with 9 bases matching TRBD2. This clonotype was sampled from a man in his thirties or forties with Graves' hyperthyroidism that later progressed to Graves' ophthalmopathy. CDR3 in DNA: TGTGCCAGCAGCCACCCCTTGCGGGGGGGCCGTTATGAGCAGTTCTTC. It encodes CASSHPLRGGRYEQFF.